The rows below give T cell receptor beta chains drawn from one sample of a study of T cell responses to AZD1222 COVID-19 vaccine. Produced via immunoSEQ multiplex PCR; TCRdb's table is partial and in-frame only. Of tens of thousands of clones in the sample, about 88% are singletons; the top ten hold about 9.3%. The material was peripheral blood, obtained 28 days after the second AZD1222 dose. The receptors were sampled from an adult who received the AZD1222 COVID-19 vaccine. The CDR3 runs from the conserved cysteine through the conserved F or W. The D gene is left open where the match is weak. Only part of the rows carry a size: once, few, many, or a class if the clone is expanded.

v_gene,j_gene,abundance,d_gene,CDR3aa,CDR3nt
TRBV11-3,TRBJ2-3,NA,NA,CASSPQGRSTDTQYF,TGTGCCAGCAGCCCACAGGGGAGGAGCACAGATACGCAGTATTTT
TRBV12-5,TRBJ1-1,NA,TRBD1,CASGPSGQGWTEAFF,TGTGCTAGTGGCCCCTCGGGACAGGGGTGGACTGAAGCTTTCTTT
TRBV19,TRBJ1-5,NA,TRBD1,CASSKTGGPNQPQHF,TGTGCCAGTAGTAAAACAGGGGGCCCCAATCAGCCCCAGCATTTT
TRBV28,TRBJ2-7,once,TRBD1,CASNIGRGPYEQYF,TGTGCCAGCAACATAGGCAGGGGGCCCTACGAGCAGTACTTC
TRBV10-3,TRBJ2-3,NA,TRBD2,CAIRVQPSGTSTDTQYF,TGTGCCATCAGGGTCCAACCAAGCGGGACTAGCACAGATACGCAGTATTTT
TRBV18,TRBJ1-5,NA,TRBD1,CASSPGQGGSGNQPQHF,TGTGCCAGCTCACCAGGACAGGGAGGTAGTGGCAATCAGCCCCAGCATTTT
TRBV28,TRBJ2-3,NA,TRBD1,CASSLWGQGTYGGTDTQYF,TGTGCCAGCAGTTTATGGGGACAGGGTACCTACGGGGGCACAGATACGCAGTATTTT
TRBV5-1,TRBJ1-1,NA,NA,CASSLAGPNTEAFF,TGCGCCAGCAGCTTGGCGGGGCCGAACACTGAAGCTTTCTTT
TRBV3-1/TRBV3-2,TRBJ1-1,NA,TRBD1,CASSQRDRGTEAFF,TGTGCCAGCAGCCAAAGGGACAGGGGCACTGAAGCTTTCTTT
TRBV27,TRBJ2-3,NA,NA,CASSVRSTDTQYF,TGTGCCAGCAGTGTGAGGAGCACAGATACGCAGTATTTT
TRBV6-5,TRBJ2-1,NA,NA,CASRGSRRQFF,TGTGCCAGCAGGGGAAGCCGACGACAGTTCTTC
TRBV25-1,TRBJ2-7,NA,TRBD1,CASSGETGGGEQYF,TGTGCCAGCAGTGGCGAAACAGGGGGCGGCGAGCAGTACTTC
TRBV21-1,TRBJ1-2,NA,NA,CASSKAHFGRGNGGRYGYTF,NA
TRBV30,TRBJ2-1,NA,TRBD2,CAWSLGTSRNEQFF,TGTGCCTGGAGTCTCGGGACTAGTCGCAATGAGCAGTTCTTC
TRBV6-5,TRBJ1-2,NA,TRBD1,CASSRRGRLYGYTF,TGTGCCAGCAGTCGCAGGGGGCGTCTCTATGGCTACACCTTC
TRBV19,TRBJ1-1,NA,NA,CASSIGGSNTEAFF,TGTGCCAGTAGTATAGGCGGATCCAACACTGAAGCTTTCTTT
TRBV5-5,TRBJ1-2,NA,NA,CASSVEGLNVGGYTF,TGTGCCAGCAGCGTGGAAGGACTCAATGTCGGTGGCTACACCTTC
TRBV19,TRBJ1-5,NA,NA,CASSIVGGGNQPQHF,TGTGCCAGTAGTATAGTAGGGGGTGGCAATCAGCCCCAGCATTTT
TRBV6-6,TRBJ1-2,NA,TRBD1,CASSYSRTGEYGYTF,TGTGCCAGCAGTTACTCGAGGACAGGGGAGTATGGCTACACCTTC
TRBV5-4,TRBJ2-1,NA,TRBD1,CASSSPGTGPNEQFF,TGTGCCAGCAGCTCCCCCGGGACAGGACCCAATGAGCAGTTCTTC
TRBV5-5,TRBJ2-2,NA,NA,CASSPLAGELFF,TGTGCCAGCAGCCCACTTGCCGGGGAGCTGTTTTTT
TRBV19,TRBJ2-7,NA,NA,CASSIEDRYEQYF,TGTGCCAGTAGTATAGAAGATCGCTACGAGCAGTACTTC
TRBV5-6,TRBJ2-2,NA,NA,CASSLRRNTGELFF,TGTGCCAGCAGCTTGAGGCGGAACACCGGGGAGCTGTTTTTT
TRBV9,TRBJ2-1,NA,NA,CASSVGGRGSYNEQFF,TGTGCCAGCAGCGTAGGGGGCAGGGGTTCCTACAATGAGCAGTTCTTC
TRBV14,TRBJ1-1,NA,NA,CASSLRTSLGTEAFF,TGTGCCAGCAGCCTCCGGACGTCCCTAGGCACTGAAGCTTTCTTT
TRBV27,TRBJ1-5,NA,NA,CASRLGGAVSNQPQHF,TGTGCCAGCAGACTCGGGGGGGCCGTGAGCAATCAGCCCCAGCATTTT